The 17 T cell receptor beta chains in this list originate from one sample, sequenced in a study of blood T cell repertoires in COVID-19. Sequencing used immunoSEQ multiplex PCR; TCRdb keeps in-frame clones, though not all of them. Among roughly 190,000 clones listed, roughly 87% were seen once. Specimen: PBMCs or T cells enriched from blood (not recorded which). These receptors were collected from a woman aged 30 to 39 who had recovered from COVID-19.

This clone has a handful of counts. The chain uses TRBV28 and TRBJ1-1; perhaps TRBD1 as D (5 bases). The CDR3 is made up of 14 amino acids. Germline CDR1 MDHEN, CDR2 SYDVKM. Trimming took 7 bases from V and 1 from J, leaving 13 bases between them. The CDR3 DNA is TGTGCCAGCACCCTTATAAGGGGGAACACTGAAGCTTTCTTT. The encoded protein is CASTLIRGNTEAFF. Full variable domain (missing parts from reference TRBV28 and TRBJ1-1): DVKVTQSSRYLVKRTGEKVFLECVQDMDHENMFWYRQDPGLGLRLIYFSYDVKMKEKGDIPEGYSVSREKKERFSLILESASTNQTSMYLCASTLIRGNTEAFFGQGTRLTVV.

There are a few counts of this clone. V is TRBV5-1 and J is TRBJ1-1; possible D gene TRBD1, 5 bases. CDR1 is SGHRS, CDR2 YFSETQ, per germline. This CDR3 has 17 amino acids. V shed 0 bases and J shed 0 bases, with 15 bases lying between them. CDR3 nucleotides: TGCGCCAGCAGCTTGGACAGGTTGGGGTACATGAACACTGAAGCTTTCTTT. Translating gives CASSLDRLGYMNTEAFF.

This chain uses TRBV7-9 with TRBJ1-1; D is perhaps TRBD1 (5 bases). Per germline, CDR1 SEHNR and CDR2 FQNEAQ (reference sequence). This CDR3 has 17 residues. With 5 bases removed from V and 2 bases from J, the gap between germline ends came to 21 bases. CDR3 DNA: TGTGCCAGCAGCCCGCATCTGGGGCGAACAATAAACACTGAAGCTTTCTTT. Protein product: CASSPHLGRTINTEAFF.

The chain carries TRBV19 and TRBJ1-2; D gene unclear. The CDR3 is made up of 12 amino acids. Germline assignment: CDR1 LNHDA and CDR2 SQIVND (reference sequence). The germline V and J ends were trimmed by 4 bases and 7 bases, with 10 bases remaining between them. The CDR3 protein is CASSNPGSGYTF. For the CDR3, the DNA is TGTGCCAGTAGTAATCCAGGCAGTGGCTACACCTTC.

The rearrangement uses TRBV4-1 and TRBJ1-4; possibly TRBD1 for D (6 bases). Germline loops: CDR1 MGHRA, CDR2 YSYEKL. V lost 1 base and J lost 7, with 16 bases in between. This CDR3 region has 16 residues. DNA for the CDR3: TGCGCCAGCAGCCAAGGTGGGGGGGCTACGGGTGAAAAACTGTTTTTT. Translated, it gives CASSQGGGATGEKLFF.

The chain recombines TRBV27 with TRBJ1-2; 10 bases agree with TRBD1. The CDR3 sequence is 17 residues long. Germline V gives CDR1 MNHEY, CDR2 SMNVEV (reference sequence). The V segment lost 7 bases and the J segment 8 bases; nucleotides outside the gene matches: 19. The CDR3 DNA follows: TGTGCCAGCACCCACGACAGGGGGCGGACTCCTATTGGCGGCTACACCTTC. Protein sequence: CASTHDRGRTPIGGYTF.

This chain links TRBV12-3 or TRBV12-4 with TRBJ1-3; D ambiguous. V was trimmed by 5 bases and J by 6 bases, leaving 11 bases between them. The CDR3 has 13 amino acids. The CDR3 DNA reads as TGTGCCAGCAGTCGATTGGCCCCAAACACCATATATTTT. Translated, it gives CASSRLAPNTIYF.

The CDR3 DNA sequence: TGTGCCTGGAGAGGGGAAGGACAGGTGGTCAATGAGCAGTTCTTC. This translates into CAWRGEGQVVNEQFF. The V call is TRBV30, the J call TRBJ2-1; 7 bases fit TRBD1. V shed 3 bases and J 6 bases; nucleotides not matched to a gene: 11. This CDR3 contains 15 residues. The germline V gene encodes CDR1 GTSNPN and CDR2 SVGIG (reference sequence).

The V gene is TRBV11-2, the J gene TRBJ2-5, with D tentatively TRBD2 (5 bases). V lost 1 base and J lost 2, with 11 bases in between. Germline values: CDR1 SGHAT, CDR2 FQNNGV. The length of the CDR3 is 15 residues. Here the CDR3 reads CASSLGSLAQETQYF. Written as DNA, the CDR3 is TGTGCCAGCAGCTTAGGGTCCCTAGCACAAGAGACCCAGTACTTC.

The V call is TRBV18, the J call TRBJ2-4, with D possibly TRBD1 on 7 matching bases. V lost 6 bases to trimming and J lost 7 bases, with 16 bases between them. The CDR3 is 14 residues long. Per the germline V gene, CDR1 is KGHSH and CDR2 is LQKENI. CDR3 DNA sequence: TGTGCCAGCTCTCCCAGGGGGGTTGAGAACATTCAGTACTTC. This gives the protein CASSPRGVENIQYF.

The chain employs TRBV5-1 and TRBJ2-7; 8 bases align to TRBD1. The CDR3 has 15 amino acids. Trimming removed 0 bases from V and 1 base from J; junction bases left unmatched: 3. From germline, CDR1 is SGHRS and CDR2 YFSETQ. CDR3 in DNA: TGCGCCAGCAGCTTGGCCCGGGACAGGTCCTACGAGCAGTACTTC. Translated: CASSLARDRSYEQYF.

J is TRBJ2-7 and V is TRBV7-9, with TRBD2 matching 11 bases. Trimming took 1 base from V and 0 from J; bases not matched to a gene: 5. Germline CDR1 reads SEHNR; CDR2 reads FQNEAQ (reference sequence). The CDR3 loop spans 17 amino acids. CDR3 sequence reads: CASSLELAGDSSYEQYF. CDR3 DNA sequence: TGTGCCAGCAGCTTAGAACTAGCGGGAGACTCCTCCTACGAGCAGTACTTC.

The CDR3, as DNA: TGTGCCACCAGTGATTTCAGGGGCTCCGGCCATGGCTACACCTTC. It codes for CATSDFRGSGHGYTF. The J gene is TRBJ1-2, the V gene TRBV24-1, with a tentative D call TRBD1 (6 bases). V was clipped by 1 base and J by 6 bases, with 14 bases between them. CDR1 KGHDR and CDR2 SFDVKD come from the germline V gene. The CDR3 length is 15 residues.

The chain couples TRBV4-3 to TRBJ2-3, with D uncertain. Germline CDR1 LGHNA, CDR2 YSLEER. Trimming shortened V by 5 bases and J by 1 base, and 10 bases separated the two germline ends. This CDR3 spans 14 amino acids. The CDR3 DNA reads TGCGCCAGCAGCTCTGATCTAGGCACAGATACGCAGTATTTT. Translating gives CASSSDLGTDTQYF.

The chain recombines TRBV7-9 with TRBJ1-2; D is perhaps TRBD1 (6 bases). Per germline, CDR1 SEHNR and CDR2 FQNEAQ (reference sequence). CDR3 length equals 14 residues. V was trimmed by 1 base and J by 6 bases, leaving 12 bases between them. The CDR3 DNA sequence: TGTGCCAGCAGCTTAGGGTTGGCAGGGGATGGCTACACCTTC. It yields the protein CASSLGLAGDGYTF.

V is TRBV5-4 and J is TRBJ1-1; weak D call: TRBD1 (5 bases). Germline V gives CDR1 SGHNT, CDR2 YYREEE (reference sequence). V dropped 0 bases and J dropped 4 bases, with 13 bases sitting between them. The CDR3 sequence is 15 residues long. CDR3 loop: CASSLGGEGVTEAFF. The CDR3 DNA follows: TGTGCCAGCAGCTTGGGAGGGGAGGGCGTCACTGAAGCTTTCTTT.

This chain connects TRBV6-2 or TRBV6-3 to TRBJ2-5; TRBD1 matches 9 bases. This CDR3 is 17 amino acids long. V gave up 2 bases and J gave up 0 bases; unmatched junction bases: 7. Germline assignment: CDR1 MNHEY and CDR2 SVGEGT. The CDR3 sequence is CASSYPGQGSNQETQYF. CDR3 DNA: TGTGCCAGCAGTTACCCGGGACAGGGAAGTAACCAAGAGACCCAGTACTTC.